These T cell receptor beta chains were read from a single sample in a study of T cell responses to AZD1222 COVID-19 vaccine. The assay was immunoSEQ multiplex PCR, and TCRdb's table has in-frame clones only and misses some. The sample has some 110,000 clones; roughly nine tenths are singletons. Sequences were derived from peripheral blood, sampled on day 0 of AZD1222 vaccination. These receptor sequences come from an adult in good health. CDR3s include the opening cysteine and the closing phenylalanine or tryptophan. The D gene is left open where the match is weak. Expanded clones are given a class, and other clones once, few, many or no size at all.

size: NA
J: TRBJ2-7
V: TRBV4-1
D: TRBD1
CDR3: CASSQRDRGIYEQYF
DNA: TGCGCCAGCAGTCAACGGGACAGGGGAATCTACGAGCAGTACTTC

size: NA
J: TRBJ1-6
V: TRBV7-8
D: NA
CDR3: CASSLGGGEGSPLHF
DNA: TGTGCCAGCAGCTTAGGGGGAGGAGAGGGTTCACCCCTCCACTTT

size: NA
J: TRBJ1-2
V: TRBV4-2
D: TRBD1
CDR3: CASSQETGQGFGYTF
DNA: TGTGCCAGCAGCCAAGAGACGGGACAGGGGTTTGGCTACACCTTC

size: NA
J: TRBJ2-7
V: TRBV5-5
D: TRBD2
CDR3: CASSPTSGRSTEQYF
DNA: TGTGCCAGCAGCCCGACTAGCGGGAGATCTACCGAGCAGTACTTC

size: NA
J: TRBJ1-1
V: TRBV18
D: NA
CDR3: CASSPPSGGNTEAFF
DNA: TGTGCCAGCTCACCACCGTCGGGGGGGAACACTGAAGCTTTCTTT

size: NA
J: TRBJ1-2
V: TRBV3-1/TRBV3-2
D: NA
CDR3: CASSQAGVRYGYTF
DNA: TGTGCCAGCAGCCAAGCAGGGGTCAGGTATGGCTACACCTTC

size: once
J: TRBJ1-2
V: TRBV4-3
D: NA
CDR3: CASSQEGPGRFYGYTF
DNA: TGCGCCAGCAGCCAAGAGGGGCCGGGACGGTTCTATGGCTACACCTTC

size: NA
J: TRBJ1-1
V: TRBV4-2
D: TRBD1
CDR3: CASSQIQGFGNTEAFF
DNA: TGTGCCAGCAGCCAAATACAGGGGTTTGGAAACACTGAAGCTTTCTTT

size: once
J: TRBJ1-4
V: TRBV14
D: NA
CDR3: CASSQARGKNEKLFF
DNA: TGTGCCAGCAGCCAAGCTAGAGGGAAAAATGAAAAACTGTTTTTT

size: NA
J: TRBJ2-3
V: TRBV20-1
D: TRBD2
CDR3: CSASPWGAGGTDTQYF
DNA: TGCAGTGCTAGTCCCTGGGGAGCGGGAGGCACAGATACGCAGTATTTT

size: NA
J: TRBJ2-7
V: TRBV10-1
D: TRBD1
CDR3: CASDGGQGANEQYF
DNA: TGCGCCAGCGACGGAGGACAGGGGGCAAACGAGCAGTACTTC

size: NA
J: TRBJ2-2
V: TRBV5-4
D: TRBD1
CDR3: CASRPGTANTGELFF
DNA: TGTGCCAGCAGACCCGGGACAGCAAACACCGGGGAGCTGTTTTTT

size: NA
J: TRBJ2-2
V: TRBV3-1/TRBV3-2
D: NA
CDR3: CASSRTRLLTGELFF
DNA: TGTGCCAGCAGCCGAACGAGACTCCTCACCGGGGAGCTGTTTTTT

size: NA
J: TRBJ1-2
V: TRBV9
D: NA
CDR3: CASSVARDGRSYGYTF
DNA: TGTGCCAGCAGCGTAGCTCGGGACGGACGGTCCTATGGCTACACCTTC

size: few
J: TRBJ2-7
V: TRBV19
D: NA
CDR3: CASPSPYEQYF
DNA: TGTGCCAGCCCATCGCCATACGAGCAGTACTTC

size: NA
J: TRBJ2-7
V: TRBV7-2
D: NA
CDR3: CASLDPGSSYEQYF
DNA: TGTGCCAGCTTGGACCCAGGGAGCTCCTACGAGCAGTACTTC

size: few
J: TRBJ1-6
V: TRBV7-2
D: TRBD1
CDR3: CASSLLAGGANSPLHF
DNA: TGTGCCAGCAGCTTACTTGCAGGGGGGGCTAATTCACCCCTCCACTTT

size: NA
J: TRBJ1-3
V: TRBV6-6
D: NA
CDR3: CASSYSGNTIYF
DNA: TGTGCCAGCAGTTACTCGGGAAACACCATATATTTT

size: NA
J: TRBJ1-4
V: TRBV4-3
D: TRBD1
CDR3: CASSQDKQGMNEKLFF
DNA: TGCGCCAGCAGCCAAGACAAACAGGGGATGAATGAAAAACTGTTTTTT

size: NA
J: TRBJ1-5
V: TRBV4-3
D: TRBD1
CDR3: CASSQGTGGNQPQHF
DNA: TGCGCCAGCAGCCAAGGGACAGGGGGCAATCAGCCCCAGCATTTT

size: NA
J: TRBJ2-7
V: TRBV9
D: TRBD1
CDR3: CASSPRGTGAYEQYF
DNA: TGTGCCAGCAGCCCCAGGGGGACAGGGGCCTACGAGCAGTACTTC

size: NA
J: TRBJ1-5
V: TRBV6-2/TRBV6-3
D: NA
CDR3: CASSPRMGSGDQPQHF
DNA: TGTGCCAGCAGTCCCCGGATGGGGAGTGGGGATCAGCCCCAGCATTTT

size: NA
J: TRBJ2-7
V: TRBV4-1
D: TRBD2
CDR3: CASSQDRRLAGDSYEQYF
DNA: TGCGCCAGCAGCCAAGATCGGAGACTAGCGGGTGATTCCTACGAGCAGTACTTC

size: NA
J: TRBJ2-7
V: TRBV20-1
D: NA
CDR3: CSASRTGTPPGGEQYF
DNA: TGCAGTGCTAGTAGAACCGGGACACCGCCGGGGGGTGAGCAGTACTTC

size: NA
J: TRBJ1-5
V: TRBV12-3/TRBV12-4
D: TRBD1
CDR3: CASRGTGNQPQHF
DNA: TGTGCCAGCAGGGGGACAGGGAACCAGCCCCAGCATTTT

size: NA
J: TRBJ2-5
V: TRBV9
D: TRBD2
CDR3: CASSVGTSGAGSTQYF
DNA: TGTGCCAGCAGCGTAGGAACTAGCGGGGCCGGTAGTACCCAGTACTTC

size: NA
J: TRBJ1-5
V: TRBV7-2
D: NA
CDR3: CASSLASNSNQPQHF
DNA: TGTGCCAGCAGCTTAGCTTCTAATAGCAATCAGCCCCAGCATTTT

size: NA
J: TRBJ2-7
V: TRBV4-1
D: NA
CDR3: CASSQEGQGSYEQYF
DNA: TGCGCCAGCAGCCAAGAAGGCCAGGGTTCATACGAGCAGTACTTC

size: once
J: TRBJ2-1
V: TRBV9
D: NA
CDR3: CASSPRREPSSYNEQFF
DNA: TGTGCCAGCAGCCCCCGCCGGGAACCAAGCTCCTACAATGAGCAGTTCTTC

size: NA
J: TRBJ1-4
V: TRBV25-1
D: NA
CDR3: CASSPGSNEKLFF
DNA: TGTGCCAGCAGCCCAGGCAGTAATGAAAAACTGTTTTTT

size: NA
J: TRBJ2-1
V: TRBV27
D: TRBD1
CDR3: CASSETGSSYNEQFF
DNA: TGTGCCAGCAGTGAGACAGGGAGCTCCTACAATGAGCAGTTCTTC

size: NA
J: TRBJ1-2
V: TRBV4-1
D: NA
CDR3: CASSQVGVLGYTF
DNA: TGCGCCAGCAGCCAAGTTGGGGTTCTTGGCTACACCTTC

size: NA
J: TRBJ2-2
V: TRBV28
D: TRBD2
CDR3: CASSLAGGQTGELFF
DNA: TGTGCCAGCAGTTTGGCGGGGGGTCAGACCGGGGAGCTGTTTTTT

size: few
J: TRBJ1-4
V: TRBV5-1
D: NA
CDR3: CASSSRGGGEKLFF
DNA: TGCGCCAGCAGCTCGCGAGGGGGTGGGGAAAAACTGTTTTTT

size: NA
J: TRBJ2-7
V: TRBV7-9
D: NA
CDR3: CASSARLYEQYF
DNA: TGTGCCAGCAGCGCCAGACTATACGAGCAGTACTTC

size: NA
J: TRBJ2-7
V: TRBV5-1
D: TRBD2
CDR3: CASSGGGRSYEQYF
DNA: TGCGCCAGCAGCGGGGGCGGGAGGTCCTACGAGCAGTACTTC

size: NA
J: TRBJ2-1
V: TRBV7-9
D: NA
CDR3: CASSRSEEQFF
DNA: TGTGCCAGCAGCCGAAGTGAGGAGCAGTTCTTC

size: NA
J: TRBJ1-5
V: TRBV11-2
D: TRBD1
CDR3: CASSLDRVGQPQHF
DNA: TGTGCCAGCAGCCTTGACAGGGTCGGGCAGCCCCAGCATTTT

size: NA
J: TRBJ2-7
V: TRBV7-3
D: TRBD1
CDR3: CASSPQGVRSYEQYF
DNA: TGTGCCAGCAGCCCACAGGGGGTTCGCTCCTACGAGCAGTACTTC

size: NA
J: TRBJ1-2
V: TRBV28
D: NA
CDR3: CASRRERGFGYTF
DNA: TGTGCCAGCAGAAGAGAGAGGGGTTTCGGCTACACCTTC

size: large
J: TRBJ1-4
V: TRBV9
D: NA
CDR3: CASSAPGDNEKLFF
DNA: TGTGCCAGCAGCGCCCCCGGGGATAATGAAAAACTGTTTTTT

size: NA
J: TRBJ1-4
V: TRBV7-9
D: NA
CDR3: CASTSTDDNEKLFF
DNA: TGTGCCAGCACTTCGACGGACGATAATGAAAAACTGTTTTTT

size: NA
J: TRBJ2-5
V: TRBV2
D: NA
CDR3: CASSARKPGTQYF
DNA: TGTGCCAGCAGTGCAAGGAAACCGGGGACCCAGTACTTC

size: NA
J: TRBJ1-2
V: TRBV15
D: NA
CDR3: CATSRDQAPLYGYTF
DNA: TGTGCCACCAGCAGAGATCAGGCCCCACTCTATGGCTACACCTTC

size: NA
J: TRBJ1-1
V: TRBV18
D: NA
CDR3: CASSPRSDTEAFF
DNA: TGTGCCAGCTCACCAAGGAGCGACACTGAAGCTTTCTTT

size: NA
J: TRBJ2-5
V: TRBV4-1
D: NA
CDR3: CASSQEPGRSQETQYF
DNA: TGCGCCAGCAGCCAAGAACCAGGACGCAGCCAAGAGACCCAGTACTTC

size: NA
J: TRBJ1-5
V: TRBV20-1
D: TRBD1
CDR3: CSASWQGDQPQHF
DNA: TGCAGTGCTAGTTGGCAGGGGGATCAGCCCCAGCATTTT

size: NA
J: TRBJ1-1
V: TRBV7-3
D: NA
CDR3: CASSLGGAEAFF
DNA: TGTGCCAGCAGCTTAGGGGGGGCTGAAGCTTTCTTT

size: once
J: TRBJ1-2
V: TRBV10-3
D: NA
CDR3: CAISEGALAGYTF
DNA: TGTGCCATCAGTGAAGGCGCCCTGGCCGGCTACACCTTC

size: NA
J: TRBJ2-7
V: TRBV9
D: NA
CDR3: CASSPGGASYEQYF
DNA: TGTGCCAGCAGCCCCGGGGGAGCCTCCTACGAGCAGTACTTC

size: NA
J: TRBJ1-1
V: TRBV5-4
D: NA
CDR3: CASSPGHGPKNTEAFF
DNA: TGTGCCAGCAGCCCTGGACACGGACCTAAGAACACTGAAGCTTTCTTT